This T cell receptor (beta chain) was identified during a study of human T cells and chemical hapten exposure. Study-level background: In the sensitization step, 2% DPC was placed on about 2 cm by about 2 cm of upper inner arm skin.

This clonotype was recorded at least ten times. Germline values: CDR1 SQVTM, CDR2 ANQGSEA. The CDR3 has 15 residues. The ends were cut back, 5 bases at V and 0 bases at J, with 13 bases in the middle. Time point specified: patch test 3, about 24 weeks after DPC sensitization. Treatment: therapeutic diphenylcyclopropenone sensitization with weekly scalp DPC. One entry per CDR3 protein, called by TCRdb with MiXCR from the RACE reads. Of some 170,000 distinct CDR3 sequences in the sample, around 30% were seen once. The clonotype comes from a woman under 30 with alopecia areata. Some clones in this sample may be carry-over from other donors' samples. The starting material was whole blood, obtained in connection with sensitization to the hapten diphenylcyclopropenone (DPC). This chain joins TRBV29-1 and TRBJ2-2; D ambiguous. The CDR3 loop is CSVTLVDPNTGELFF. The CDR3 DNA follows: TGCAGCGTTACCCTAGTGGACCCGAACACCGGGGAGCTGTTTTTT.